This is a list of T cell receptor beta chains from one sample in a study of T cells after yellow fever vaccination. TCRdb recomputed calls from the 5' RACE reads with MiXCR, one row per CDR3 protein. The sample lists about 74,000 distinct CDR3 sequences; approximately 7% were seen once. Material: CD8+ T cells sorted from PBMCs, obtained about 5 days after the first yellow fever vaccination. The source of these receptors is a man younger than 35 who received the YFV17D yellow fever vaccine. Each CDR3 is given with its conserved first and last residue. A D gene is named only where the DNA matches it firmly. A row's size may be missing; if present it is once, few, many or a size class.

15	TRBJ1-5	-	TRBV4-2	many	CASSQEREGGQPQHF	TGTGCCAGCAGCCAAGAGAGGGAGGGAGGTCAGCCCCAGCATTTT
14	TRBJ2-1	-	TRBV19	few	CASNQGSSYNEQFF	TGTGCCAGTAATCAGGGGTCATCCTACAATGAGCAGTTCTTC
14	TRBJ1-1	-	TRBV6-5	many	CASSYSSTGTEAFF	TGTGCCAGCAGTTACTCTTCGACGGGCACTGAAGCTTTCTTT
14	TRBJ2-7	-	TRBV10-1	-	CASSAAGHPYEQYF	TGCGCCAGCAGCGCCGCGGGACACCCCTACGAGCAGTACTTC
16	TRBJ2-2	-	TRBV6-5	many	CASSYSPRAEHGELFF	TGTGCCAGCAGTTACTCGCCTAGGGCAGAGCACGGGGAGCTGTTTTTT
18	TRBJ2-3	TRBD2	TRBV7-8	many	CASSISGTSGATGDTQYF	TGTGCCAGCAGCATTTCCGGGACTAGCGGGGCCACGGGAGATACGCAGTATTTT
15	TRBJ1-1	-	TRBV7-9	-	CTSSHRVGFGTEAFF	TGTACCAGCAGCCACAGGGTCGGGTTCGGCACTGAAGCTTTCTTT
14	TRBJ2-1	TRBD2	TRBV27	few	CASSLGLSGNEQFF	TGTGCCAGCAGTTTGGGACTATCGGGTAATGAGCAGTTCTTC
15	TRBJ1-2	-	TRBV6-2/TRBV6-3	-	CASSPIKGRVEGYTF	TGTGCCAGCAGTCCCATAAAAGGACGGGTGGAAGGCTACACCTTC
12	TRBJ2-3	-	TRBV4-1	many	CASSHGLNTQYF	TGCGCCAGCAGCCACGGACTAAATACGCAGTATTTT
14	TRBJ2-7	TRBD2	TRBV20-1	medium-sized	CSARSSGDSYEQYF	TGCAGTGCTAGGTCGAGCGGGGACTCCTACGAGCAGTACTTC
16	TRBJ2-3	-	TRBV27	few	CARSSLGDCSTDTQYF	TGTGCCAGAAGTTCCCTGGGGGACTGTAGCACAGATACGCAGTATTTT
12	TRBJ2-3	TRBD1	TRBV29-1	-	CSADRVTDTQYF	TGCAGCGCGGACAGGGTCACAGATACGCAGTATTTT
13	TRBJ2-1	-	TRBV11-2	-	CASSYRGGHEQFF	TGTGCCAGCAGCTACCGCGGGGGCCATGAGCAGTTCTTC
13	TRBJ1-5	-	TRBV6-5	few	CASSPKRPQPQHF	TGTGCCAGCAGCCCTAAACGACCTCAGCCCCAGCATTTT
17	TRBJ2-3	-	TRBV7-9	few	CATTKTSAGWSTDTQYF	TGTGCCACTACCAAAACTTCCGCGGGTTGGAGCACAGATACGCAGTATTTT
17	TRBJ1-4	-	TRBV20-1	few	CSARDEVDAATNEKLFF	TGCAGTGCTAGAGATGAGGTCGACGCGGCAACTAATGAAAAACTGTTTTTT
13	TRBJ1-1	-	TRBV7-3	many	CASSLNRNTEAFF	TGTGCCAGCAGCCTGAACCGGAACACTGAAGCTTTCTTT
12	TRBJ2-7	TRBD1	TRBV5-4	-	CASSRTGEEQYF	TGTGCCAGCAGCCGGACAGGAGAAGAGCAGTACTTC
15	TRBJ2-6	-	TRBV2	-	CASSGPPSGANVLTF	TGTGCCAGCAGTGGACCCCCCTCTGGGGCCAACGTCCTGACTTTC
17	TRBJ1-1	-	TRBV27	few	CASSFYPGHTGGTEAFF	TGTGCCAGCAGTTTCTACCCGGGACATACCGGGGGGACTGAAGCTTTCTTT
15	TRBJ1-2	TRBD1	TRBV4-1	few	CASSLGTGFNYGYTF	TGCGCCAGCAGCCTGGGGACAGGCTTTAACTATGGCTACACCTTC
17	TRBJ2-1	TRBD2	TRBV6-2/TRBV6-3	many	CASSYSNSGGDYNEQFF	TGTGCCAGCAGTTACTCGAATTCGGGGGGGGATTACAATGAGCAGTTCTTC
16	TRBJ1-1	-	TRBV5-1	-	CASSLGFGAGGNEAFF	TGCGCCAGCAGCTTGGGATTCGGGGCAGGTGGAAATGAAGCTTTCTTT
15	TRBJ1-4	-	TRBV5-1	many	CASRPRGTSNEKLFF	TGCGCCAGCAGACCCCGGGGGACATCGAATGAAAAACTGTTTTTT
14	TRBJ2-7	-	TRBV7-9	many	CASSLTGPSYEQYF	TGTGCCAGCAGCTTAACGGGTCCCTCCTACGAGCAGTACTTC
14	TRBJ2-3	TRBD1	TRBV7-8	-	CASSGTGGRDTQYF	TGTGCCAGCAGCGGGACAGGGGGCAGGGATACGCAGTATTTT
15	TRBJ1-2	-	TRBV12-3/TRBV12-4	-	CASYLRVTHNYGYTF	TGTGCCAGCTACTTGAGGGTCACTCATAACTATGGCTACACCTTC
12	TRBJ2-1	-	TRBV9	many	CASSPGSVEQFF	TGTGCCAGCAGCCCTGGGAGCGTAGAGCAGTTCTTC
15	TRBJ1-2	-	TRBV5-6	few	CASSLALAGPYGYTF	TGTGCCAGCAGCTTGGCCTTGGCAGGGCCCTATGGCTACACCTTC
14	TRBJ2-5	-	TRBV4-1	many	CASSRAVWGETQYF	TGCGCCAGCAGCCGGGCGGTGTGGGGGGAGACCCAGTACTTC
14	TRBJ1-2	TRBD1	TRBV9	few	CASSVAGTGDGYTF	TGTGCCAGCAGCGTAGCCGGGACAGGGGATGGCTACACCTTC
15	TRBJ2-5	-	TRBV7-9	few	CASSLVGRLQETQYF	TGTGCCAGCAGCTTAGTGGGACGCCTGCAAGAGACCCAGTACTTC
15	TRBJ1-1	-	TRBV6-2/TRBV6-3	many	CASSWTLEMNTEAFF	TGTGCCAGCAGCTGGACGCTGGAGATGAACACTGAAGCTTTCTTT
18	TRBJ2-1	-	TRBV11-1	many	CASSSNRVQDSSYNEQFF	TGTGCCAGCAGCTCCAACAGGGTTCAAGACTCTTCATACAATGAGCAGTTCTTC
16	TRBJ1-3	-	TRBV10-3	many	CAISGGVQVPGNTIYF	TGTGCCATCAGTGGCGGGGTCCAAGTCCCTGGAAACACCATATATTTT
16	TRBJ2-1	TRBD1	TRBV11-2	-	CAISPGQGLWGNEQFF	TGTGCCATCAGCCCCGGACAGGGACTGTGGGGCAATGAGCAGTTCTTC
15	TRBJ2-7	TRBD1	TRBV10-3	many	CAISEWTGGAYEQYF	TGTGCCATCAGTGAGTGGACAGGGGGTGCCTACGAGCAGTACTTC
17	TRBJ1-6	-	TRBV4-3	-	CASSQESAGSYNSPLHF	TGCGCCAGCAGCCAAGAATCGGCGGGCTCCTATAATTCACCCCTCCACTTT
13	TRBJ2-3	-	TRBV6-4	many	CASSGNPTDTQYF	TGTGCCAGCAGTGGGAACCCAACAGATACGCAGTATTTT
13	TRBJ1-1	TRBD1	TRBV27	few	CASFEGAGTEAFF	TGTGCCAGCTTTGAGGGGGCCGGCACTGAAGCTTTCTTT
13	TRBJ2-1	-	TRBV29-1	few	CSVAPGANNEQFF	TGCAGCGTTGCCCCCGGGGCCAACAATGAGCAGTTCTTC
12	TRBJ2-1	-	TRBV12-3/TRBV12-4	many	CASSPGGHEQFF	TGTGCCAGCAGTCCGGGGGGCCATGAGCAGTTCTTC
18	TRBJ2-3	-	TRBV4-1	few	CASSQIPPGGGGTDTQYF	TGCGCCAGCAGCCAGATCCCCCCCGGGGGCGGGGGCACAGATACGCAGTATTTT
17	TRBJ2-3	TRBD2	TRBV6-2/TRBV6-3	few	CASSYSTSGDPTDTQYF	TGTGCCAGCAGTTACTCGACTAGCGGAGATCCCACAGATACGCAGTATTTT
13	TRBJ2-4	-	TRBV7-9	-	CASSLITPYIQYF	TGTGCCAGCAGCTTAATAACGCCTTACATTCAGTACTTC
13	TRBJ1-1	-	TRBV6-1	many	CASSTSRNTEAFF	TGTGCCAGCAGCACATCAAGGAACACTGAAGCTTTCTTT
16	TRBJ2-1	TRBD2	TRBV9	-	CASSATSGGALDEQFF	TGTGCCAGCAGCGCCACTAGCGGGGGGGCTCTTGATGAGCAGTTCTTC
12	TRBJ1-1	TRBD1	TRBV7-2	-	CASSSWTGGAFF	TGTGCCAGCAGCTCCTGGACAGGTGGAGCTTTCTTT
13	TRBJ2-1	-	TRBV2	few	CASSEVVRHEQFF	TGTGCCAGCAGTGAAGTGGTACGACATGAGCAGTTCTTC
16	TRBJ2-5	TRBD2	TRBV12-3/TRBV12-4	-	CASSLGTSGGDETQYF	TGTGCCAGCAGTCTCGGGACTAGCGGGGGGGATGAGACCCAGTACTTC
14	TRBJ2-1	-	TRBV5-6	-	CASGPGRRHNEQFF	TGTGCCAGCGGCCCCGGGCGACGGCACAATGAGCAGTTCTTC
15	TRBJ2-7	TRBD1	TRBV4-2	many	CASSPETGGVGEQYF	TGTGCCAGCAGCCCAGAGACAGGGGGAGTGGGCGAGCAGTACTTC
12	TRBJ2-3	-	TRBV21-1	many	CASRPCTDTQYF	TGTGCCAGCAGGCCGTGTACAGATACGCAGTATTTT
15	TRBJ2-1	TRBD2	TRBV6-1	many	CASRTLRLADNEQFF	TGTGCCAGCAGGACCCTTAGACTAGCGGACAATGAGCAGTTCTTC
15	TRBJ1-1	-	TRBV6-5	many	CASRRNPDGNTEAFF	TGTGCCAGCAGGAGAAACCCAGACGGAAACACTGAAGCTTTCTTT
13	TRBJ1-5	-	TRBV4-1	-	CASSKQVNQPQHF	TGCGCCAGCAGCAAACAGGTTAATCAGCCCCAGCATTTT
13	TRBJ1-5	TRBD1	TRBV12-3/TRBV12-4	few	CASSQGGTHTRHF	TGTGCCAGCAGCCAGGGGGGGACTCACACTCGGCATTTT
15	TRBJ2-5	TRBD1	TRBV19	-	CASSPLTTGWETQYF	TGTGCCAGTAGTCCGCTGACGACAGGGTGGGAGACCCAGTACTTC